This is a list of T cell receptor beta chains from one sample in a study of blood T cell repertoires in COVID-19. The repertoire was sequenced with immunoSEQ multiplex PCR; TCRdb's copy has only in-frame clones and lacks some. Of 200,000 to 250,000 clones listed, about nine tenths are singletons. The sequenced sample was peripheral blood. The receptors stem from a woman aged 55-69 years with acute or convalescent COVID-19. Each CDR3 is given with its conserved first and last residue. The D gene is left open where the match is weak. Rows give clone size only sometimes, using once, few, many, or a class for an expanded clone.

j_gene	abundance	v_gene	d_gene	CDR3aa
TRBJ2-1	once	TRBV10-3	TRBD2	CAISEPRTRRPNEQFF
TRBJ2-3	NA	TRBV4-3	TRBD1	CASSQDGTGAYTQYF
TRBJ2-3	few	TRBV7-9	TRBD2	CASSLVASGADTQYF
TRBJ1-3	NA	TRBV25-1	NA	CASSENAAISGNTIYF
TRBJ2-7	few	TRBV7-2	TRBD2	CASSSAGRSGRGFYEQYF
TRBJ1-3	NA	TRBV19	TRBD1	CASSMLQGTGNTIYF
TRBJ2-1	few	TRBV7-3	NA	CASSLSGNEQFF
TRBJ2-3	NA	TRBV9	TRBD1	CASSSDRWIDTQYF
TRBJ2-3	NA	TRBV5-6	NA	CASSLENSGFMDTQYF
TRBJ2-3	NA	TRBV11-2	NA	CASSSLSADTQYF
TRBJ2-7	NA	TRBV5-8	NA	CASRVIAGNYEQYF
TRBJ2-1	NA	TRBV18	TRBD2	CASSPPAGGPRGEQFF
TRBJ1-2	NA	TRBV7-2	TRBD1	CASSLGGTGGDGYTF
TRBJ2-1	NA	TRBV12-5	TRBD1	CASGGTGGHNEQFF
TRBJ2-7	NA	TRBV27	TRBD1	CASSLPGTGSYEQYF
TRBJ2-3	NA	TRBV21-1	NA	CASSKKIRLAQSTDTQYF
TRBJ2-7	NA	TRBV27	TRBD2	CASSPDGLAGEQYF
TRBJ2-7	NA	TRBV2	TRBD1	CASRAGQASYEQYF
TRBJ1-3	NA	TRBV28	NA	CASREQGGRGNTIYF
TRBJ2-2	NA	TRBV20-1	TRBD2	CSASYGLADTGELFF
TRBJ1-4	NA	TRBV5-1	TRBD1	CASSLGDRVSNEKLFF
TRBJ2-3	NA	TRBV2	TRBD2	CASSSNGLAGTDTQYF
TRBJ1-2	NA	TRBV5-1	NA	CASSLGQPEVYGYTF
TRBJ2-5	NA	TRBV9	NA	CASSARGQGMRQETQYF
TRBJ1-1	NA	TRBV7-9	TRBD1	CASRGQGVDTEAFF
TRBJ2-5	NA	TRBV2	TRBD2	CASSPPGLAGGETQYF
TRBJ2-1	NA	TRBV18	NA	CASSPRVGDEQFF
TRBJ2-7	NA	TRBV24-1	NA	CATADSSYEQYF
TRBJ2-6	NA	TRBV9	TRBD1	CASSRANPGQGDVLTF
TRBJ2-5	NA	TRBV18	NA	CASSPPRGRGEETQYF
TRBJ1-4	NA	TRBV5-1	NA	CASRLAATNEKLFF
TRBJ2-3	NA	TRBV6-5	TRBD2	CASSLVAGGRTDTQYF
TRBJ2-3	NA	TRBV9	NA	CASSPSPQALTDTQYF